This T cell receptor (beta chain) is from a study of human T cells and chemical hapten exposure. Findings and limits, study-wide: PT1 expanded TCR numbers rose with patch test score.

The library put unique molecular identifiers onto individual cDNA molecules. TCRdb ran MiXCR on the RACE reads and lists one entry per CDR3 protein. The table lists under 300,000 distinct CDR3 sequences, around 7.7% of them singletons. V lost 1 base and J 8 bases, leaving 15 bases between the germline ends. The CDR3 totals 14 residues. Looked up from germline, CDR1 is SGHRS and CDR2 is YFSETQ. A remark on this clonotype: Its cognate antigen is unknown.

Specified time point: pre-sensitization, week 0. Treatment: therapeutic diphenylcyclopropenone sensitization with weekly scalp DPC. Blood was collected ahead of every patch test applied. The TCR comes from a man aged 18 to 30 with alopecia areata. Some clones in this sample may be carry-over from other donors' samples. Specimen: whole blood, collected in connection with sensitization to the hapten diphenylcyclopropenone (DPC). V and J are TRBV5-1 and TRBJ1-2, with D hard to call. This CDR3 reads CASSLKLDPGGYTF. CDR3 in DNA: TGCGCCAGCAGCTTGAAGTTGGATCCTGGAGGCTACACCTTC.